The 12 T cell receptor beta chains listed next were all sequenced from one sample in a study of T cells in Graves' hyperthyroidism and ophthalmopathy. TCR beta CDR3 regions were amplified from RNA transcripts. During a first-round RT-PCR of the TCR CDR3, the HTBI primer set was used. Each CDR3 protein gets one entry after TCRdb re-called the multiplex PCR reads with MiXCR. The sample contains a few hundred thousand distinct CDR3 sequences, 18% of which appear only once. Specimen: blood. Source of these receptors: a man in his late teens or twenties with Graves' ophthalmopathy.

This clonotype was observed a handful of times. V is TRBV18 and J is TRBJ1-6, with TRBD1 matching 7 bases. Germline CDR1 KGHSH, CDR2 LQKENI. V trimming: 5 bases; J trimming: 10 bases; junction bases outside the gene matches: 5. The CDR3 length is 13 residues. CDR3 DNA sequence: TGTGCCAGCTCAGATACAGGGGACTCACCCCTCCACTTT. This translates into CASSDTGDSPLHF.

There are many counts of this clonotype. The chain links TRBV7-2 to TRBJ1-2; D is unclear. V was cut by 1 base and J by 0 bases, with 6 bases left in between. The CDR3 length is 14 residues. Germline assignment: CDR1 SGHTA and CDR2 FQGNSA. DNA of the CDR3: TGTGCCAGCAGCTTAGACCCATCTAACTATGGCTACACCTTC. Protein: CASSLDPSNYGYTF. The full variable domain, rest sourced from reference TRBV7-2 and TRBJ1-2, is GAGVSQSPSNKVTEKGKDVELRCDPISGHTALYWYRQSLGQGLEFLIYFQGNSAPDKSGLPSDRFSAERTGGSVSTLTIQRTQQEDSAVYLCASSLDPSNYGYTFGSGTRLTVV.

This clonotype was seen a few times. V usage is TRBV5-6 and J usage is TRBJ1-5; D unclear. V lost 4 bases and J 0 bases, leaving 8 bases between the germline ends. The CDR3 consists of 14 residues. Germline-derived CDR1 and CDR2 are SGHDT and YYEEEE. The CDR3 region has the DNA TGTGCCAGCAGCCCGTCGCCTAGCAATCAGCCCCAGCATTTT. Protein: CASSPSPSNQPQHF.

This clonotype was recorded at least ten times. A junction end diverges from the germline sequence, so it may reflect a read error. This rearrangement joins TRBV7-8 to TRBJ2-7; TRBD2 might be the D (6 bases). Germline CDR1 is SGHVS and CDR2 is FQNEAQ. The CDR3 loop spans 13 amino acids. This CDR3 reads CASSVGLSSEQYF. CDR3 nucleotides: TGTGCCAGCAGCGTGGGACTGTCCTCCGAGCAGTACTTC.

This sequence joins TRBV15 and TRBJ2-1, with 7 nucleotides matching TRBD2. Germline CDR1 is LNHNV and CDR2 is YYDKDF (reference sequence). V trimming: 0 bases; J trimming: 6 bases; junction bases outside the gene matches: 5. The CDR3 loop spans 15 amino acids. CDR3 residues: CATSRDLGGGNEQFF. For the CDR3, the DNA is TGTGCCACCAGCAGAGACCTCGGCGGGGGCAATGAGCAGTTCTTC.

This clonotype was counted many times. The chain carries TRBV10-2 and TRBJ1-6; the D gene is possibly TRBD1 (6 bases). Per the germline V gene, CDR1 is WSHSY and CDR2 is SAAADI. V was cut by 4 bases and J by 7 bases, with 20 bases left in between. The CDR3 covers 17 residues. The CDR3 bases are TGCGCCAGCAGTGTATTTGGGGGCGACGGGGGGAATTCACCCCTCCACTTT. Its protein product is CASSVFGGDGGNSPLHF.

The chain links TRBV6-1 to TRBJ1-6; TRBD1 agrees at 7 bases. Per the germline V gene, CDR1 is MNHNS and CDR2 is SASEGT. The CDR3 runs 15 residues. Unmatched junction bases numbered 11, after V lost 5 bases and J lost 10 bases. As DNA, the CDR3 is TGTGCCAGCAGTTATTCCCCACAGGGGCAATCACCCCTCCACTTT. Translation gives CASSYSPQGQSPLHF.

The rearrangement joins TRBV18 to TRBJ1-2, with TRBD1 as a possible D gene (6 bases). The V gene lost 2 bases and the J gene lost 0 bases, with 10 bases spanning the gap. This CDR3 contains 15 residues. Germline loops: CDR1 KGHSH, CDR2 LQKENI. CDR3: CASSPDRNSNYGYTF. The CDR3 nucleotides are TGTGCCAGCTCACCAGACAGGAATTCTAACTATGGCTACACCTTC.

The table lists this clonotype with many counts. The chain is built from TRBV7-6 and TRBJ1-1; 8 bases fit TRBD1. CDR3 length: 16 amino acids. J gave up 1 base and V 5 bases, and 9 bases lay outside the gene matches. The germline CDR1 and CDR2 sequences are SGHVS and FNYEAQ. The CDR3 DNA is TGTGCCAGCAGCGCCCACTTAGACAGGGGGAACACTGAAGCTTTCTTT. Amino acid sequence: CASSAHLDRGNTEAFF.

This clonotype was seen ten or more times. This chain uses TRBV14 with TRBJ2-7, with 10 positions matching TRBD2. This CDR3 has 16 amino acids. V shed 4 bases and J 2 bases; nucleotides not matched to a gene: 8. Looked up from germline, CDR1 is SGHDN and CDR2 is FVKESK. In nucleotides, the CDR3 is TGTGCCAGCAGCCCCTCCGGAGCGGGGGGGACCTACGAGCAGTACTTC. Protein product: CASSPSGAGGTYEQYF.

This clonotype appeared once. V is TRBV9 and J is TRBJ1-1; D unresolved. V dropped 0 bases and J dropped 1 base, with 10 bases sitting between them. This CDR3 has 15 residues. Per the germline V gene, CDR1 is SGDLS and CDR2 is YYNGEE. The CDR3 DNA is TGTGCCAGCAGCGTAGGATCTGGAGGGAACACTGAAGCTTTCTTT. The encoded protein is CASSVGSGGNTEAFF.

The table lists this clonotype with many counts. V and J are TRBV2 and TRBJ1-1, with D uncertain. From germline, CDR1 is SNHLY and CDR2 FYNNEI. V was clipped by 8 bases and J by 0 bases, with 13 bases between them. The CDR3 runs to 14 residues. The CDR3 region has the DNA TGTGCCAGCGGGAGAAACACACTGAACACTGAAGCTTTCTTT. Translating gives CASGRNTLNTEAFF. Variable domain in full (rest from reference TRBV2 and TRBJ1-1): EPEVTQTPSHQVTQMGQEVILRCVPISNHLYFYWYRQILGQKVEFLVSFYNNEISEKSEIFDDQFSVERPDGSNFTLKIRSTKLEDSAMYFCASGRNTLNTEAFFGQGTRLTVV.